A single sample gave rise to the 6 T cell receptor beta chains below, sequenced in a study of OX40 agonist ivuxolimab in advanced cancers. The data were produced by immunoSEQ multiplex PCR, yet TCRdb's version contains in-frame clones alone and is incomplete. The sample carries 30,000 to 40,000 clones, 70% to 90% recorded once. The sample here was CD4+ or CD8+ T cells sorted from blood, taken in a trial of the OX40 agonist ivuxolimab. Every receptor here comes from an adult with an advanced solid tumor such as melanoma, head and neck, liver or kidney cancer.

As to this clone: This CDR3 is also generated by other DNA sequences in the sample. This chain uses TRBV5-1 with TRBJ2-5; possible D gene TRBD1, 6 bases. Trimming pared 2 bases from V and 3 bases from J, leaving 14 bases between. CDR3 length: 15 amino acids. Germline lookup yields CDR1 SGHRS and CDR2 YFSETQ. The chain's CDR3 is CASSFTGSEEETQYF. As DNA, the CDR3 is TGCGCCAGCAGCTTTACAGGGTCGGAGGAAGAGACCCAGTACTTC.

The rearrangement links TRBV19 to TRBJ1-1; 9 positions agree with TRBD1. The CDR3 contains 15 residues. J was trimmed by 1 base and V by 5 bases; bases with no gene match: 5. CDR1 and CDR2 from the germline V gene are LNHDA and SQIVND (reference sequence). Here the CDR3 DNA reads TGTGCCAGTAGTGTACAGGGGGCCCCGAACACTGAAGCTTTCTTT. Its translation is CASSVQGAPNTEAFF.

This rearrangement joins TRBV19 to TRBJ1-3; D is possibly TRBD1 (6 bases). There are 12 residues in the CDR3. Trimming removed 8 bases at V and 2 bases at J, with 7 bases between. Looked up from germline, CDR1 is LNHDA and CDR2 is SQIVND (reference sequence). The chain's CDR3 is CASRQAGNTIYF. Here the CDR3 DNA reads TGTGCCAGTCGACAGGCTGGAAACACCATATATTTT.

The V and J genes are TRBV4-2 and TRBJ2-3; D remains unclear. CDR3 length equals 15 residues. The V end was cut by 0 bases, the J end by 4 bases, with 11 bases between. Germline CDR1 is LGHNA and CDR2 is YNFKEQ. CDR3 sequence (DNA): TGTGCCAGCAGCCAAGAGCCTTCGGTAGCAGATACGCAGTATTTT. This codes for CASSQEPSVADTQYF.

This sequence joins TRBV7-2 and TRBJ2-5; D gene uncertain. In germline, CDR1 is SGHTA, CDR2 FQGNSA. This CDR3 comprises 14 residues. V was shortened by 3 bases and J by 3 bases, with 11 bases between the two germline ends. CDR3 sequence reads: CASSFQLGEETQYF. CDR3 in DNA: TGTGCCAGCAGCTTCCAGTTAGGCGAAGAGACCCAGTACTTC.

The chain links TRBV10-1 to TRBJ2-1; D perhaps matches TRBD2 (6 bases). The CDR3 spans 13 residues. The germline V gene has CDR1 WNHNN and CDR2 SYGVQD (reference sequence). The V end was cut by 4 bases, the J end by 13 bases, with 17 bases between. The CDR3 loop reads CASSGTMRDSQFF. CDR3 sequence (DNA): TGCGCCAGCAGTGGGACGATGAGGGACTCCCAGTTCTTC.